This passage covers 30 T cell receptor beta chains from one sample sequenced in a study of blood T cell repertoires in COVID-19. Some clones are missing from TCRdb's copy, which holds only in-frame ones; the method was immunoSEQ multiplex PCR. Counted here are about 470,000 clones, about nine tenths occurring once; the ten biggest clones make up 0.7%. The specimen was PBMCs or T cells enriched from blood (not recorded which). All receptors come from a woman younger than 30 who had recovered from COVID-19.

V is TRBV4-1 and J is TRBJ2-1; 9 bases map to TRBD2. Germline CDR1 reads MGHRA; CDR2 reads YSYEKL. V shed 4 bases and J 4 bases; nucleotides not matched to a gene: 5. The CDR3 is 15 residues long. The CDR3 sequence: CASSLMAGGYNEQFF. The CDR3 bases are TGCGCCAGCAGCCTCATGGCGGGGGGGTACAATGAGCAGTTCTTC.

On this clone: Distinct nucleotide sequences in the sample also encode this CDR3. J is TRBJ1-1 and V is TRBV18, with D possibly TRBD1 on 5 matching bases. Germline V gene lookup returns CDR1 KGHSH and CDR2 LQKENI. The CDR3 runs to 14 residues. Between the trimmed V and J ends, which lost 3 bases and 3 bases, there was a span of 11 bases. This CDR3 reads CASSPRGGDTEAFF. CDR3 in DNA: TGTGCCAGCTCACCGAGGGGAGGGGACACTGAAGCTTTCTTT.

This rearrangement joins TRBV2 to TRBJ1-4, with 7 positions matching TRBD1. CDR1 is SNHLY, CDR2 FYNNEI, per germline. After removal of 5 bases from V and 11 bases from J, the junction contained 8 bases not matched to a gene. The CDR3 is made up of 13 amino acids. The CDR3 protein is CASSTLTGIKLFF. For the CDR3, the DNA is TGTGCCAGCAGTACTTTGACAGGGATCAAACTGTTTTTT.

The chain couples TRBV6-5 to TRBJ1-6, with no clear D. Germline CDR1 MNHEY, CDR2 SVGAGI. Between the trimmed V and J ends, which lost 10 bases and 7 bases, there was a span of 14 bases. The CDR3 totals 13 residues. The CDR3, as DNA: TGTGCCACCACGGGGTTGCTCAATTCACCCCTCCACTTT. Translation gives CATTGLLNSPLHF.

The V and J genes are TRBV18 and TRBJ2-2, with 7 nucleotides matching TRBD1. Germline CDR1 and CDR2: KGHSH and LQKENI. The CDR3 loop spans 14 amino acids. With 8 bases clipped from V and 2 bases from J, the junction kept 5 bases outside the gene matches. CDR3 bases: TGTGCCAGCCACAGGGGCTCCAACACCGGGGAGCTGTTTTTT. Protein product: CASHRGSNTGELFF. The full variable domain, completed using reference TRBV18 and TRBJ2-2, is NAGVMQNPRHLVRRRGQEARLRCSPMKGHSHVYWYRQLPEEGLKFMVYLQKENIIDESGMPKERFSAEFPKEGPSILRIQQVVRGDSAAYFCASHRGSNTGELFFGEGSRLTVL.

V gene TRBV6-5 combines with J gene TRBJ2-1, with 13 nucleotides matching TRBD2. CDR1 is MNHEY, CDR2 SVGAGI, per germline. V lost 5 bases, J lost 8 bases, and 6 bases stayed unmatched. The length of the CDR3 is 15 residues. The DNA for the CDR3 is TGTGCCAGCAGTCGGACTAGCGGGGGTCACTATGAGCAGTTCTTC. Encoded protein: CASSRTSGGHYEQFF.

The rearrangement joins TRBV18 to TRBJ2-3; weak D call: TRBD2 (6 bases). The CDR3 extends over 12 amino acids. Germline V gene lookup returns CDR1 KGHSH and CDR2 LQKENI. Trimming left V 6 bases short and J 4 bases short, with 8 bases between. The CDR3 nucleotides read TGTGCCAGCTCGGGCGGGGCAGATACGCAGTATTTT. Translating gives CASSGGADTQYF.

The gene calls are TRBV7-2 and TRBJ2-2; weak D call: TRBD1 (6 bases). The CDR3 consists of 15 residues. V was trimmed by 4 bases and J by 2 bases, leaving 11 bases between them. Germline CDR1 is SGHTA and CDR2 is FQGNSA. CDR3 sequence (DNA): TGTGCCAGCAGCTCCCACAGGGATAACACCGGGGAGCTGTTTTTT. Amino acid sequence: CASSSHRDNTGELFF.

V gene TRBV28 combines with J gene TRBJ2-5; D may be TRBD1 (6 bases). Germline V CDR1 and CDR2: MDHEN, SYDVKM. The CDR3 is 13 amino acids. V gave up 3 bases and J gave up 7 bases, with 12 bases separating them. CDR3 nucleotide sequence: TGTGCCAGCAGTTTCACAGGGTCGGGGACCCAGTACTTC. It translates to CASSFTGSGTQYF.

This clone was detected only once. This chain connects TRBV14 to TRBJ1-2; 9 nucleotides line up with TRBD1. Losses at the gene ends were 5 bases for V and 4 bases for J; bases not matched to a gene: 8. Germline loops: CDR1 SGHDN, CDR2 FVKESK. CDR3 size: 15 residues. The CDR3 reads CASSFGTGPAYGYTF. In DNA, the CDR3 is TGTGCCAGCAGCTTTGGGACAGGGCCCGCCTATGGCTACACCTTC.

The genes are TRBV7-3 and TRBJ2-2; D gene unclear. V was cut by 2 bases and J by 0 bases, with 7 bases left in between. Germline V CDR1 and CDR2: SGHTA, FQGTGA. The CDR3 extends over 15 amino acids. The CDR3 region is CASSLEFANTGELFF. CDR3 in DNA: TGTGCCAGCAGCTTAGAGTTCGCGAACACCGGGGAGCTGTTTTTT.

The chain's CDR3 is CASSTGESDGYTF. DNA of the CDR3: TGTGCCAGCTCGACAGGGGAATCCGATGGCTACACCTTC. The rearrangement links TRBV2 to TRBJ1-2, with 8 bases identical to TRBD1. Germline V CDR1 and CDR2: SNHLY, FYNNEI. Germline trimming cut 8 bases from V and 6 bases from J; bases unmatched to any gene: 8. The CDR3 length is 13 residues.

The V and J genes are TRBV7-6 and TRBJ2-5, with 7 bases identical to TRBD1. The ends lost 2 bases at V and 1 base at J; junction bases unmatched: 7. The CDR3 loop spans 16 amino acids. Germline-derived CDR1 and CDR2 are SGHVS and FNYEAQ. CDR3 region: CASSLSMGQPQETQYF. CDR3 bases: TGTGCCAGCAGCTTATCGATGGGACAGCCCCAAGAGACCCAGTACTTC.

The chain joins TRBV19 to TRBJ1-2; TRBD1 matches at 10 bases. Germline loops: CDR1 LNHDA, CDR2 SQIVND (reference sequence). This CDR3 spans 15 amino acids. V lost 5 bases and J lost 1; bases outside the gene matches: 4. CDR3 bases: TGTGCCAGTAGTCCGACAGGGGGCTATAACTATGGCTACACCTTC. This translates into CASSPTGGYNYGYTF.

In this sample, this clone turned up a few times. This rearrangement joins TRBV7-9 to TRBJ1-1; possible D gene TRBD1, 6 bases. This CDR3 spans 14 amino acids. The V end lost 6 bases, the J end lost 4 bases, and 15 bases lay between the germline ends. Germline-derived CDR1 and CDR2 are SEHNR and FQNEAQ (reference sequence). The CDR3 protein is CASRTGNRATEAFF. CDR3 nucleotides: TGTGCCAGCAGAACGGGGAACAGGGCCACTGAAGCTTTCTTT.

The genes are TRBV2 and TRBJ2-1, with a possible D match to TRBD2 (6 bases). Germline V gene data show CDR1 as SNHLY and CDR2 as FYNNEI. CDR3 length: 14 amino acids. With 8 bases removed from V and 6 bases from J, the gap between germline ends came to 17 bases. CDR3 region: CASGTWVGLNEQFF. For the CDR3, the DNA is TGTGCCAGCGGGACTTGGGTAGGCCTCAATGAGCAGTTCTTC.

The chain combines TRBV24-1 with TRBJ2-3, with D perhaps matching TRBD2 (7 bases). The germline V and J ends were trimmed by 4 bases and 1 base, with 11 bases remaining between them. The CDR3 is 15 amino acids. The germline CDR1 and CDR2 sequences are KGHDR and SFDVKD. CDR3 bases: TGTGCCACCAGTGAGGGCGGGGGCCGCACAGATACGCAGTATTTT. Translation gives CATSEGGGRTDTQYF.

This sequence joins TRBV29-1 and TRBJ1-2; D not resolved. The germline CDR1 and CDR2 sequences are SQVTM and ANQGSEA. CDR3 length: 12 residues. Trimming cost V 0 bases and J 3 bases, with 5 bases left between them. The CDR3 sequence: CSVEDYYYGYTF. The CDR3 DNA follows: TGCAGCGTTGAAGATTATTACTATGGCTACACCTTC. Looking up the rest from reference TRBV29-1 and TRBJ1-2 gives the full variable domain: SAVISQKPSRDICQRGTSLTIQCQVDSQVTMMFWYRQQPGQSLTLIATANQGSEATYESGFVIDKFPISRPNLTFSTLTVSNMSPEDSSIYLCSVEDYYYGYTFGSGTRLTVV.

The chain is built from TRBV6-4 and TRBJ2-3, with a tentative D call TRBD1 (5 bases). Trimming pared 4 bases from V and 6 bases from J, leaving 11 bases between. The CDR3 spans 13 residues. In germline, CDR1 is MRHNA, CDR2 SNTAGT. DNA of the CDR3: TGTGCCAGCAGTGGCTCCCACAGGGATACGCAGTATTTT. Its translation: CASSGSHRDTQYF.

The rearrangement links TRBV5-1 to TRBJ1-2, with 7 bases fitting TRBD1. The CDR3 totals 13 residues. With V trimmed by 5 bases and J by 7 bases, 8 bases remained unmatched. Germline CDR1 SGHRS, CDR2 YFSETQ. CDR3 DNA: TGCGCCAGCAGTAACACAGGGGCAGGTGGCTACACCTTC. As protein: CASSNTGAGGYTF.

The chain has TRBV7-9 and TRBJ2-7; D uncertain. Germline-derived CDR1 and CDR2 are SEHNR and FQNEAQ (reference sequence). Trimming took 4 bases from V and 9 from J, leaving 16 bases between them. The CDR3 is made up of 13 amino acids. CDR3 protein: CASSSPQIATQYF. The CDR3 region has the DNA TGTGCCAGCAGCTCACCCCAAATAGCTACGCAGTACTTC.

This chain uses TRBV28 with TRBJ2-6; D uncertain. The V and J ends lost 7 bases and 0 bases respectively, with 13 bases between them. Germline CDR1 MDHEN, CDR2 SYDVKM. The length of the CDR3 is 16 residues. Written as DNA, the CDR3 is TGTGCCAGCACGGTGGCAGGTGCCTCTGGGGCCAACGTCCTGACTTTC. Translating it yields CASTVAGASGANVLTF.

The chain's CDR3 is CASSLAGSFGYTF. The CDR3 region has the DNA TGCGCCAGCAGCTTGGCCGGGAGTTTTGGCTACACCTTC. The genes are TRBV5-1 and TRBJ1-2; no firm D call. The germline V gene has CDR1 SGHRS and CDR2 YFSETQ. Trimming removed 0 bases at V and 7 bases at J, with 10 bases between. This CDR3 has 13 amino acids.

The chain combines TRBV7-8 with TRBJ2-7; 11 bases agree with TRBD2. The germline V gene has CDR1 SGHVS and CDR2 FQNEAQ. Trimming cost V 1 base and J 2 bases; bases outside gene matches: 4. This CDR3 has 16 amino acids. CDR3 sequence (DNA): TGTGCCAGCAGCTTAGTTAAACTAGCGGGAGCCTACGAGCAGTACTTC. As protein: CASSLVKLAGAYEQYF.

The V gene is TRBV12-3 or TRBV12-4, the J gene TRBJ1-2, with D maybe TRBD1 (5 bases). The CDR3 loop spans 13 amino acids. V was clipped by 6 bases and J by 7 bases, with 15 bases between them. DNA of the CDR3: TGTGCCAGCAGCAACCCAGGGAACCCTGGCTACACCTTC. This sequence encodes CASSNPGNPGYTF.

In nucleotides, the CDR3 is TGTGCCAGCAGGTTTGAGACAGCTAGCAATCAGCCCCAGCATTTT. The encoded protein is CASRFETASNQPQHF. The rearrangement joins TRBV2 to TRBJ1-5, with D possibly matching TRBD1 (5 bases). The germline CDR1 and CDR2 sequences are SNHLY and FYNNEI. The CDR3 runs to 15 residues. Trimming took off 6 bases at V and 0 bases at J, with 12 bases between the two ends.

The CDR3 DNA reads as TGTGCCAGCAGCCGCGGAGGTCCAGGAAACACCATATATTTT. Translation: CASSRGGPGNTIYF. The chain is built from TRBV7-9 and TRBJ1-3, with D unclear. V lost 5 bases and J 4 bases, leaving 12 bases between the germline ends. The CDR3 sequence is 14 residues long. Germline V gene data show CDR1 as SEHNR and CDR2 as FQNEAQ (reference sequence).

The chain has TRBV2 and TRBJ1-2; D not certain. CDR1 is SNHLY, CDR2 FYNNEI, per germline. Trimming removed 9 bases at V and 4 bases at J, with 15 bases between. CDR3 length equals 13 residues. The CDR3 is CASERAGVYGYTF. The CDR3 coding sequence is TGTGCCAGTGAGCGGGCGGGAGTCTATGGCTACACCTTC.

The chain joins TRBV5-1 to TRBJ1-2; D remains unclear. There are 15 residues in the CDR3. Trimming cost V 0 bases and J 3 bases, with 12 bases left between them. The germline gives CDR1 SGHRS, CDR2 YFSETQ. This CDR3 reads CASSLGGEDDYGYTF. CDR3 DNA: TGCGCCAGCAGCTTGGGGGGAGAGGATGACTATGGCTACACCTTC.

This chain links TRBV28 with TRBJ1-5, with no clear D. V was trimmed by 10 bases and J by 5 bases, leaving 18 bases between them. The V gene's germline CDR1 is MDHEN and CDR2 SYDVKM. CDR3 length equals 14 residues. The chain's CDR3 is CATRLPRVYQPQHF. The DNA of the CDR3 is TGTGCCACCAGACTACCCCGGGTGTATCAGCCCCAGCATTTT.